The sequence of this TCR beta chain was determined in a study of CD8+CD57+ T cells in acquired aplastic anemia. At the level of the study: CD4+ and CD8+ cells, once sorted, gave DNA averaging roughly 3 ug. The average read count for CD4+ cells in healthy donors was some 9.9 million.

The table lists this clonotype with a count of one. What it binds is unknown. This may be a read error, as it is one base from a much larger clone. Overall study findings and caveats: Found in both controls and patients were some 30 CD8+ CDR3 sequences.

Germline V gene data show CDR1 as MNHEY and CDR2 as SVGEGT. The CDR3 covers 12 residues. CDR3 and TCR beta VDJ profiling relied on genomic DNA as the template. TCRdb independently ran MiXCR on the reads; one entry per CDR3 protein. This sample has under 200,000 distinct CDR3 sequences, with just under 45% found just once. Sample: sorted CD4+, CD8+, or CD8+CD57+ T cells (not recorded which) from PBMCs. The receptor was derived from a human donor in good health. V is TRBV6-2 or TRBV6-3 and J is TRBJ2-3; D unresolved. CDR3 protein: CASRQTTDTQCF. The CDR3, as DNA: TGTGCCAGCAGGCAAACCACAGATACGCAGTGTTTT.